The T cell receptor beta chain under discussion was sequenced for a study of graft-versus-host responses after intestinal transplantation. Study information: Each of the recipients got a multivisceral, liver-intestinal, or isolated intestinal transplant. The whole recipient group had anti-thymocyte globulin induction followed by tacrolimus and steroids for around three years.

This clone is medium-sized in the sample. As yet, its antigen is unknown. V was trimmed by 7 bases and J by 2 bases, leaving 16 bases between them. CDR3 size: 15 residues. Germline-derived CDR1 and CDR2 are MNHEY and SMNVEV (reference sequence). Study-wide points: In patients with graft-donor T cell macrochimerism, allograft graft-versus-host to host-versus-graft clonal ratios were high. Recipient marrow held GvH clones, some first seen in ileum or blood.

The assay was immunoSEQ multiplex PCR, and TCRdb's table has in-frame clones only and misses some. This sample yields about 98,000 clones, of which roughly 87% are seen a single time; 17% belongs to the top ten. The sequencing here drew on unstimulated CD8+ T cells sorted from spleen or lymph node cells, taken before intestinal transplant. The receptor comes from a human donor who received an intestinal transplant. The chain recombines TRBV27 with TRBJ2-3, with a possible D match to TRBD2 (6 bases). In nucleotides, the CDR3 is TGTGCCAGCAACCCCGGGACTTACCCCACAGATACGCAGTATTTT. Encoded protein: CASNPGTYPTDTQYF.